These T cell receptor beta chains were read from a single sample in a study of blood T cell repertoires in COVID-19. The protocol was immunoSEQ multiplex PCR, while the TCRdb copy is restricted to in-frame clones and leaves out a portion. The sample has tens of thousands of clones, over 75% seen once. Sequences were obtained from peripheral blood. These receptors were obtained from a human donor in a cohort sampled during active COVID-19. The CDR3 runs from the conserved cysteine through the conserved F or W.

j_call: TRBJ2-1; v_call: TRBV6-5; cdr3_aa: CASKGLLNEQFF
j_call: TRBJ1-2; v_call: TRBV5-1; cdr3_aa: CASSSTVDGYTF
j_call: TRBJ1-3; v_call: TRBV3-1/TRBV3-2; cdr3_aa: CASSQEAGLIRYF
j_call: TRBJ2-7; v_call: TRBV28; cdr3_aa: CASSLPSGSRTNREQYF
j_call: TRBJ2-2; v_call: TRBV18; cdr3_aa: CASSPMSRGFTGELFF
j_call: TRBJ1-3; v_call: TRBV6-5; cdr3_aa: CASMGGTSSGNTIYF
j_call: TRBJ1-4; v_call: TRBV5-1; cdr3_aa: CASSLDGQGALKLFF
j_call: TRBJ2-5; v_call: TRBV15; cdr3_aa: CATSRDKTSGLSGETQYF
j_call: TRBJ1-1; v_call: TRBV4-2; cdr3_aa: CASSQEEGGQFVNTEAFF
j_call: TRBJ2-3; v_call: TRBV20-1; cdr3_aa: CSASTWAGGRDTQYF
j_call: TRBJ2-1; v_call: TRBV7-3; cdr3_aa: CASSLMGQFYNEQFF
j_call: TRBJ1-1; v_call: TRBV5-1; cdr3_aa: CASSLAVGGVNTEAFF
j_call: TRBJ1-2; v_call: TRBV6-6; cdr3_aa: CASSSPSGGVYGYTF
j_call: TRBJ2-3; v_call: TRBV18; cdr3_aa: CASSLTSGDTQYF
j_call: TRBJ1-2; v_call: TRBV7-8; cdr3_aa: CASSLTGSYGYTF
j_call: TRBJ2-7; v_call: TRBV27; cdr3_aa: CASSPSRGPWNEQYF
j_call: TRBJ1-5; v_call: TRBV7-2; cdr3_aa: CASSLDRTGYSNQPQHF
j_call: TRBJ1-2; v_call: TRBV3-1/TRBV3-2; cdr3_aa: CASSRGPPRNYGYTF
j_call: TRBJ1-1; v_call: TRBV27; cdr3_aa: CASSLVTGSFTEAFF
j_call: TRBJ1-1; v_call: TRBV3-1/TRBV3-2; cdr3_aa: CASSQFAAGGSTEAFF
j_call: TRBJ2-1; v_call: TRBV28; cdr3_aa: CASSLWDIVDNEQFF
j_call: TRBJ1-2; v_call: TRBV27; cdr3_aa: CASSLYDIGQGAGGYTF
j_call: TRBJ2-3; v_call: TRBV28; cdr3_aa: CASSLRERARDTQYF
j_call: TRBJ1-2; v_call: TRBV19; cdr3_aa: CASSDAPGGSYGYTF
j_call: TRBJ1-3; v_call: TRBV14; cdr3_aa: CASSSQGNTIYF
j_call: TRBJ2-3; v_call: TRBV4-1; cdr3_aa: CASSQGRGQKYATDTQYF
j_call: TRBJ2-2; v_call: TRBV5-4; cdr3_aa: CAGHWGDTGELFF
j_call: TRBJ1-1; v_call: TRBV9; cdr3_aa: CASSVGGTGVATEAFF
j_call: TRBJ2-2; v_call: TRBV30; cdr3_aa: CAWSYTGELFF
j_call: TRBJ1-2; v_call: TRBV6-2/TRBV6-3; cdr3_aa: CASSLGGRNGYTF
j_call: TRBJ1-6; v_call: TRBV6-5; cdr3_aa: CASRTGQENSPLHF
j_call: TRBJ1-2; v_call: TRBV7-2; cdr3_aa: CASSPQGSKYGYTF
j_call: TRBJ2-3; v_call: TRBV9; cdr3_aa: CASSVEAGGYTDTQYF